The 11 T cell receptor beta chains below were found in one sample sequenced in a study of beta chain features in type 1 diabetes. Study results and caveats: Moderate but significant shortening of TCRB CDR3s was recorded in all four CD4+ subsets from Type 1 diabetes patients.

These receptors have no identified antigens. The sequenced template was cDNA made from the entire isolated RNA. Measured with immunoSEQ multiplex PCR; TCRdb has only the in-frame clones, and not every one. This sample has hundreds of thousands of clones, with 11% to 15% found just once. The sample taken for sequencing was naive CD4+ T cells from blood. The receptors were sampled from a man in his late teens or twenties with type 1 diabetes.

The chain links TRBV11-3 to TRBJ2-7; TRBD1 matches at 7 bases. CDR1 and CDR2 from the germline V gene are SGHNT and YENEEA. V was clipped by 4 bases and J by 0 bases; unmatched bases: 6. This CDR3 contains 15 residues. The CDR3 region has the DNA TGTGCCAGCAGCTCCTCCGGGACAGACTCCTACGAGCAGTACTTC. Translated: CASSSSGTDSYEQYF. The full variable domain, rest sourced from reference TRBV11-3 and TRBJ2-7, is EAGVVQSPRYKIIEKKQPVAFWCNPISGHNTLYWYLQNLGQGPELLIRYENEEAVDDSQLPKDRFSAERLKGVDSTLKIQPAELGDSAVYLCASSSSGTDSYEQYFGPGTRLTVT.

This chain uses TRBV19 with TRBJ1-2, with D possibly matching TRBD1 (6 bases). The CDR3 runs to 16 residues. Deletions cut 7 bases from V and 3 bases from J, with 21 bases between. Germline CDR1 and CDR2: LNHDA and SQIVND (reference sequence). CDR3 region: CASTSRAQGIHYGYTF. DNA for the CDR3: TGTGCCAGTACCTCCCGAGCACAGGGTATACACTATGGCTACACCTTC.

This clone was found a few times. The chain carries TRBV7-2 and TRBJ2-7, with 8 bases identical to TRBD1. The CDR3 sequence is 15 residues long. From germline, CDR1 is SGHTA and CDR2 FQGNSA. The ends lost 5 bases at V and 0 bases at J; junction bases unmatched: 6. The CDR3 spells CASSLGTGVSYEQYF. Written as DNA, the CDR3 is TGTGCCAGCAGCCTTGGGACAGGAGTCTCCTACGAGCAGTACTTC.

This clone was counted only a few times. CDR3 sequence: CASSPGRAADQPQHF. The CDR3, as DNA: TGTGCCAGCTCACCTGGTCGGGCAGCCGATCAGCCCCAGCATTTT. The J gene is TRBJ1-5, the V gene TRBV18; no firm D call. Germline CDR1 is KGHSH and CDR2 is LQKENI. The CDR3 length is 15 residues. V lost 3 bases, J lost 5 bases, and 14 bases lay in between. Drawing the rest from reference TRBV18 and TRBJ1-5, the complete variable domain is NAGVMQNPRHLVRRRGQEARLRCSPMKGHSHVYWYRQLPEEGLKFMVYLQKENIIDESGMPKERFSAEFPKEGPSILRIQQVVRGDSAAYFCASSPGRAADQPQHFGDGTRLSIL.

CDR3 residues: CAISRTGSNQPQHF. For the CDR3, the DNA is TGTGCCATCAGCCGGACAGGGAGCAATCAGCCCCAGCATTTT. The gene calls are TRBV10-3 and TRBJ1-5, with 8 nucleotides matching TRBD1. This CDR3 region has 14 residues. The V and J ends lost 6 bases and 1 base, in that order; junction bases with no gene match: 2. Germline CDR1 reads ENHRY; CDR2 reads SYGVKD.

This clone was seen more than once but under ten times. The sample has other DNA sequences that encode this CDR3 too. The rearrangement joins TRBV28 to TRBJ2-7, with unresolved D. The CDR3 runs 12 residues. Trimming shortened V by 2 bases and J by 2 bases, and 4 bases separated the two germline ends. In germline, CDR1 is MDHEN, CDR2 SYDVKM. The CDR3 region is CASSLTAYEQYF. CDR3 bases: TGTGCCAGCAGTTTAACAGCCTACGAGCAGTACTTC.

The J gene is TRBJ2-7, the V gene TRBV4-2, with 7 bases lining up with TRBD1. The CDR3 totals 17 residues. The V and J ends lost 1 base and 0 bases, in that order; junction bases with no gene match: 9. Germline V CDR1 and CDR2: LGHNA, YNFKEQ. CDR3 region: CASSQALPTGNSYEQYF. The CDR3 bases are TGTGCCAGCAGCCAAGCCCTCCCGACAGGGAACTCCTACGAGCAGTACTTC.

The V gene is TRBV29-1, the J gene TRBJ2-7; 7 positions agree with TRBD1. The germline CDR1 and CDR2 sequences are SQVTM and ANQGSEA. J lost 2 bases, V lost 7 bases, and 14 bases had no gene match. The CDR3 totals 15 residues. The CDR3 loop reads CSARTGEYLTYEQYF. The CDR3 DNA reads as TGCAGCGCAAGAACAGGGGAATACCTCACCTACGAGCAGTACTTC.

This clone was seen more than once but under ten times. J is TRBJ1-2 and V is TRBV5-4; D unclear. The CDR3 consists of 15 residues. Deletions cut 0 bases from V and 4 bases from J, with 13 bases between. The V gene's germline CDR1 is SGHNT and CDR2 YYREEE (reference sequence). DNA of the CDR3: TGTGCCAGCAGCTTGGGAGGACGGGGTGTCTATGGCTACACCTTC. It encodes CASSLGGRGVYGYTF.

With respect to this clone: Other DNA sequences within the sample encode an identical CDR3. The chain joins TRBV7-2 to TRBJ2-1; D not resolved. V dropped 2 bases and J dropped 0 bases, with 8 bases sitting between them. The CDR3 covers 15 residues. CDR1 and CDR2 from the germline V gene are SGHTA and FQGNSA. The CDR3 loop is CASSLIAVSYNEQFF. The CDR3 DNA sequence: TGTGCCAGCAGCTTAATCGCGGTCTCCTACAATGAGCAGTTCTTC.

This clone was seen a handful of times. This chain joins TRBV7-2 and TRBJ2-1, with D uncertain. The germline gives CDR1 SGHTA, CDR2 FQGNSA. V was clipped by 5 bases and J by 4 bases, with 6 bases between them. CDR3 length: 12 amino acids. The CDR3 loop is CASSNQYNEQFF. For the CDR3, the DNA is TGTGCCAGCAGCAACCAATACAATGAGCAGTTCTTC. The complete variable domain, with remaining parts taken from reference TRBV7-2 and TRBJ2-1, reads GAGVSQSPSNKVTEKGKDVELRCDPISGHTALYWYRQSLGQGLEFLIYFQGNSAPDKSGLPSDRFSAERTGGSVSTLTIQRTQQEDSAVYLCASSNQYNEQFFGPGTRLTVL.